Shown below are 18 T cell receptor beta chains from a single sample sequenced in a study of cytomegalovirus exposure and HLA in healthy donors. The primer mix had 60 Vbeta and 13 Jbeta primers. Here immunoSEQ multiplex PCR was the method, and the copy in TCRdb shows in-frame clones only, minus some. The sample records around 130,000 clones, roughly 88% being singletons. The sample was PBMCs. The receptors derive from a woman between 18 and 29 years old in good health and CMV-seropositive.

The chain couples TRBV18 to TRBJ2-5; no reliable D call. The CDR3 is 13 residues long. The germline V gene encodes CDR1 KGHSH and CDR2 LQKENI. Trimming took 3 bases from V and 6 from J, leaving 11 bases between them. The CDR3 sequence: CASSPAPTKTQYF. The CDR3 nucleotides are TGTGCCAGCTCACCGGCCCCCACTAAGACCCAGTACTTC.

The chain is built from TRBV5-6 and TRBJ2-7; 9 bases fit TRBD1. Germline loops: CDR1 SGHDT, CDR2 YYEEEE. J gave up 3 bases and V 3 bases, and 4 bases lay outside the gene matches. The CDR3 is 14 amino acids. The CDR3 region has the DNA TGTGCCAGCAGCTACGACAGGGGGAACTACGAGCAGTACTTC. Its protein product is CASSYDRGNYEQYF.

This clone showed up just once. The J gene is TRBJ2-5, the V gene TRBV7-6; maybe TRBD2 (6 bases). This CDR3 is built from 15 residues. CDR1 is SGHVS, CDR2 FNYEAQ, per germline. V shed 0 bases and J shed 5 bases, with 13 bases lying between them. CDR3 DNA sequence: TGTGCCAGCAGCTTAGCGGGCGGGGAGGCGGAGACCCAGTACTTC. Its protein is CASSLAGGEAETQYF.

This clone appeared a few times. The chain uses TRBV10-3 and TRBJ2-3; 8 bases match TRBD1. Germline V gives CDR1 ENHRY, CDR2 SYGVKD. Trimming at V came to 6 bases and at J to 3 bases, leaving 11 bases not matched to a gene. There are 16 residues in the CDR3. The CDR3 here is CAIRNNRDRSTDTQYF. Here the CDR3 DNA reads TGTGCCATCAGAAACAACAGGGACAGGTCTACAGATACGCAGTATTTT.

The chain is built from TRBV5-6 and TRBJ1-1, with 8 positions matching TRBD1. The CDR3 runs 15 residues. Germline values: CDR1 SGHDT, CDR2 YYEEEE. J lost 4 bases, V lost 0 bases, and 5 bases had no gene match. This CDR3 reads CASSLVDRAGTEAFF. The CDR3 DNA is TGTGCCAGCAGCTTGGTGGACAGGGCGGGCACTGAAGCTTTCTTT. Full variable domain (missing parts from reference TRBV5-6 and TRBJ1-1): DAGVTQSPTHLIKTRGQQVTLRCSPKSGHDTVSWYQQALGQGPQFIFQYYEEEERQRGNFPDRFSGHQFPNYSSELNVNALLLGDSALYLCASSLVDRAGTEAFFGQGTRLTVV.

The chain uses TRBV11-2 and TRBJ2-7, with 15 positions matching TRBD2. CDR3 length equals 16 residues. Losses at the gene ends were 5 bases for V and 3 bases for J; bases not matched to a gene: 5. The germline V gene encodes CDR1 SGHAT and CDR2 FQNNGV. CDR3 DNA sequence: TGTGCCAGCAGCGGACTAGCGGGGGGGTCCGGCTACGAGCAGTACTTC. This gives the protein CASSGLAGGSGYEQYF.

The chain combines TRBV7-9 with TRBJ2-2; 11 nucleotides line up with TRBD1. The CDR3 consists of 15 residues. J gave up 6 bases and V 11 bases, and 11 bases lay outside the gene matches. CDR1 and CDR2 from the germline V gene are SEHNR and FQNEAQ (reference sequence). This CDR3 is CASRADRGRPGELFF. CDR3 in DNA: TGTGCCTCGCGGGCGGACAGGGGGCGCCCCGGGGAGCTGTTTTTT.

The chain is built from TRBV4-1 and TRBJ2-3; 8 bases map to TRBD1. CDR3 length: 15 residues. The trim removed 1 base at V and 4 bases at J, leaving 4 bases unmatched. CDR1 and CDR2 from the germline V gene are MGHRA and YSYEKL. The CDR3 DNA sequence: TGCGCCAGCAGCCAAGGAACAGGGGGTCCAGATACGCAGTATTTT. Protein: CASSQGTGGPDTQYF.

This chain links TRBV7-9 with TRBJ2-2; the match to TRBD2 covers 10 bases. Germline V CDR1 and CDR2: SEHNR, FQNEAQ (reference sequence). There are 16 residues in the CDR3. V lost 5 bases, J lost 4 bases, and 7 bases stayed unmatched. CDR3 nucleotides: TGTGCCAGCAGCCCTATAGCGGGGGGCCTCACCGGGGAGCTGTTTTTT. Residues: CASSPIAGGLTGELFF. The whole variable domain, filled in from reference TRBV7-9 and TRBJ2-2, reads DTGVSQNPRHKITKRGQNVTFRCDPISEHNRLYWYRQTLGQGPEFLTYFQNEAQLEKSRLLSDRFSAERPKGSFSTLEIQRTEQGDSAMYLCASSPIAGGLTGELFFGEGSRLTVL.

The chain uses TRBV6-5 and TRBJ2-2; D perhaps matches TRBD1 (5 bases). CDR1 is MNHEY and CDR2 is SVGAGI in the germline V gene. Trimming pared 6 bases from V and 6 bases from J, leaving 17 bases between. This CDR3 spans 15 amino acids. The DNA of the CDR3 is TGTGCCAGCAGCTTCGGGCCCCTAGGGGCCGGGGAGCTGTTTTTT. It yields the protein CASSFGPLGAGELFF.

V usage is TRBV5-4 and J usage is TRBJ2-5; 9 nucleotides agree with TRBD1. The CDR3 covers 14 residues. The germline V gene encodes CDR1 SGHNT and CDR2 YYREEE (reference sequence). With 4 bases clipped from V and 3 bases from J, the junction kept 4 bases outside the gene matches. CDR3 bases: TGTGCCAGCAGCACCCGGACAGGGGAAGAGACCCAGTACTTC. Translated, it gives CASSTRTGEETQYF. Full variable domain (remainder filled in from reference TRBV5-4 and TRBJ2-5): ETGVTQSPTHLIKTRGQQVTLRCSSQSGHNTVSWYQQALGQGPQFIFQYYREEENGRGNFPPRFSGLQFPNYSSELNVNALELDDSALYLCASSTRTGEETQYFGPGTRLLVL.

The chain employs TRBV7-6 and TRBJ1-1; the match to TRBD1 covers 8 bases. Looked up from germline, CDR1 is SGHVS and CDR2 is FNYEAQ. This CDR3 has 14 residues. The J segment lost 5 bases and the V segment lost 3 bases, leaving 5 bases of the junction unmatched. CDR3: CASSFGQGGTEAFF. In nucleotides, the CDR3 is TGTGCCAGCAGCTTCGGACAGGGTGGGACTGAAGCTTTCTTT.

The V call is TRBV7-9, the J call TRBJ1-6; 11 bases match TRBD1. Germline values: CDR1 SEHNR, CDR2 FQNEAQ (reference sequence). The CDR3 runs 14 residues. J gave up 10 bases and V 8 bases, and 7 bases lay outside the gene matches. The CDR3 nucleotides read TGTGCCAGCGGTGGGACAGGGGGAGAATCACCCCTCCACTTT. The encoded protein is CASGGTGGESPLHF.

This chain joins TRBV27 and TRBJ1-5; 7 nucleotides match TRBD1. The trim removed 6 bases at V and 3 bases at J, leaving 11 bases unmatched. Germline V gene lookup returns CDR1 MNHEY and CDR2 SMNVEV (reference sequence). This CDR3 comprises 16 residues. In DNA, the CDR3 is TGTGCCAGCAGCAGAGGGGGCAGTTTGCCCAATCAGCCCCAGCATTTT. This codes for CASSRGGSLPNQPQHF.

J is TRBJ2-7 and V is TRBV7-9, with 7 bases that match TRBD1. J was trimmed by 2 bases and V by 2 bases; bases with no gene match: 3. Germline V lookup: CDR1 SEHNR, CDR2 FQNEAQ (reference sequence). CDR3 length: 14 amino acids. CDR3 in DNA: TGTGCCAGCAGCTTACTGCAGGGGGCCTACGAGCAGTACTTC. Translating gives CASSLLQGAYEQYF.

This sequence joins TRBV2 and TRBJ2-7; no clear D. Germline V gene lookup returns CDR1 SNHLY and CDR2 FYNNEI. The CDR3 length is 11 residues. Trimming cost V 6 bases and J 4 bases, with 7 bases left between them. DNA of the CDR3: TGTGCCAGCAGGGCTGGTTACGAGCAGTACTTC. The encoded protein is CASRAGYEQYF.

This chain joins TRBV7-6 and TRBJ2-7, with D unresolved. The V end was cut by 6 bases, the J end by 3 bases, with 15 bases between. The CDR3 has 14 residues. Germline V gene lookup returns CDR1 SGHVS and CDR2 FNYEAQ. The DNA of the CDR3 is TGTGCCAGCAGTTCCAAAACATCTTACTACGAGCAGTACTTC. Encoded protein: CASSSKTSYYEQYF. Complete variable domain (other parts from reference TRBV7-6 and TRBJ2-7): GAGVSQSPRYKVTKRGQDVALRCDPISGHVSLYWYRQALGQGPEFLTYFNYEAQQDKSGLPNDRFSAERPEGSISTLTIQRTEQRDSAMYRCASSSKTSYYEQYFGPGTRLTVT.

This chain uses TRBV6-4 with TRBJ1-1; the match to TRBD1 covers 9 bases. Looked up from germline, CDR1 is MRHNA and CDR2 is SNTAGT. V was pared by 9 bases and J by 5 bases, with 4 bases of the junction left unmatched. This CDR3 contains 12 residues. CDR3 amino acids: CARQGARTEAFF. The CDR3 nucleotides read TGTGCCAGACAGGGGGCTAGGACTGAAGCTTTCTTT.